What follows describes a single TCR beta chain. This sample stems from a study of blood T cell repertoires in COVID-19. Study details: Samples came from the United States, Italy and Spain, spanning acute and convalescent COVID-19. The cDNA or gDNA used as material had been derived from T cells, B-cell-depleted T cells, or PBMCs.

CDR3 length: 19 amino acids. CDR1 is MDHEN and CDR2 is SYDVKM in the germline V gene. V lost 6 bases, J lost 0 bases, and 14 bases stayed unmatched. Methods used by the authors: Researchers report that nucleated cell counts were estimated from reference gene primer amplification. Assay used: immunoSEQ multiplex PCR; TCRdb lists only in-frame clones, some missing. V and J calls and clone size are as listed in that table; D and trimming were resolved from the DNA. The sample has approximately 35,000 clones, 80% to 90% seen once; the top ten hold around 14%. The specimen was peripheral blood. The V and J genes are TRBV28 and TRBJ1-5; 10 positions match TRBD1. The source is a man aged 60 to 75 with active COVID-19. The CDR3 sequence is CASRPGQGRGGYSNQPQHF. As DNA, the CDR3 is TGTGCCAGCAGACCGGGACAGGGGAGGGGAGGTTATAGCAATCAGCCCCAGCATTTT.